The T cell receptor beta chain under discussion was sequenced for a study of cytomegalovirus exposure and HLA in healthy donors. Trimming took off 2 bases at V and 2 bases at J, with 12 bases between the two ends. The CDR3 runs 14 residues. CDR1 and CDR2 from the germline V gene are GTSNPN and SVGIG (reference sequence). With 60 Vbeta and 13 Jbeta primers, the PCR was carried out. Profiled with immunoSEQ multiplex PCR; TCRdb holds only in-frame clones, not every one. The repertoire holds roughly 200,000 clones, with around 79% as singletons. The chain is built from TRBV30 and TRBJ1-1; D possibly corresponds to TRBD1 (5 bases). Sequenced: PBMCs. The sequence derives from a girl aged 5 to 17 in good health and CMV-seropositive. The CDR3 region is CAWSTRAENTEAFF. The CDR3 DNA sequence: TGTGCCTGGAGTACCAGGGCGGAAAACACTGAAGCTTTCTTT.